This T cell receptor (beta chain) was recovered during a study of T-cell reconstitution after alpha-beta-depleted transplantation in children. Ten or more counts support this clonotype. The antigen remains undetermined. Unique molecular identifiers were incorporated into the prepared TCRbeta library. TCRdb used MiXCR to reprocess the PCR reads, holding one entry per CDR3 protein. In the table there are about 110,000 distinct CDR3 sequences, approximately 6.4% of which are singletons. Findings of the study overall: Elevated TCRbeta diversity at day 60 was traced, in some patients, to surviving recipient T cells and thymic progenitors. Fresh T-cell production supplied most of the T-cell counts and diversity seen one year after transplant. Several hundred expanded graft clones reportedly gave rise to the alpha-beta T cells present about two months after transplant.

The V end was cut by 1 base, the J end by 6 bases, with 7 bases between. The CDR3 runs to 12 residues. Germline values: CDR1 SEHNR, CDR2 FQNEAQ (reference sequence). The TCR comes from a male patient between 2 and 9 years old who had a stem cell transplant for acute lymphoblastic leukemia, so the T cells may come from the graft donor. The chain joins TRBV7-9 to TRBJ2-7; D ambiguous. The starting material was PBMCs, mostly from graft donor cells, obtained 360 days after TCRalphabeta/CD19-depleted stem cell transplant. CDR3 coding DNA: TGTGCCAGCAGCTTAGTGGTACGCGAGCAGTACTTC. Residues: CASSLVVREQYF. Full variable domain (remainder filled in from reference TRBV7-9 and TRBJ2-7): DTGVSQNPRHKITKRGQNVTFRCDPISEHNRLYWYRQTLGQGPEFLTYFQNEAQLEKSRLLSDRFSAERPKGSFSTLEIQRTEQGDSAMYLCASSLVVREQYFGPGTRLTVT.